A selection of T cell receptor beta chains follows, all from one sample in a study of breast tumors, draining lymph nodes, adjacent tissues. TCRdb recomputed calls from the multiplex PCR reads with MiXCR, one row per CDR3 protein. This table has some 130,000 distinct CDR3 sequences, nearly 20% appearing once. Sequenced: axillary lymph node tissue. All receptors derive from a female donor with breast cancer. Some clones in this sample may be carry-over from other donors' samples. Each CDR3 is given with its conserved first and last residue. A D gene is named only where the DNA matches it firmly. Size is stated for part of the rows, as once, few or many counts, or as a class when the clone is expanded.

>many|.|TRBJ2-5|TRBV27
TGTGCCAGCAGTTCAACCCGCGGGACAGAAGAGACCCAGTACTTC
CASSSTRGTEETQYF
>few|.|TRBJ1-5|TRBV2
TGTGCCAGCGCCGGTTTCAATGGCAATCAGCCCCAGCATTTT
CASAGFNGNQPQHF
>many|.|TRBJ1-2|TRBV9
TGTGCCAGCAGCGAGGGTACCCCGGTCGGTCGGGGCTACACCTTC
CASSEGTPVGRGYTF
>few|TRBD2|TRBJ2-1|TRBV6-1
TGTGCCAGCAGTGGCGGGGGGGCCCTGGATGAGCAGTTCTTC
CASSGGGALDEQFF
>many|TRBD2|TRBJ2-3|TRBV7-3
TGTGCCAGCAGCCCTAGCGGAGTAGATACGCAGTATTTT
CASSPSGVDTQYF
>many|.|TRBJ1-2|TRBV20-1
TGCAGTGCTCCCCCCGAGGTGGGGGACTATGGCTACACCTTC
CSAPPEVGDYGYTF
>many|.|TRBJ2-7|TRBV7-9
TGTGCCAGCAGCCCGCCAACAGGTACCTACGAGCAGTACTTC
CASSPPTGTYEQYF
>many|TRBD1|TRBJ2-2|TRBV20-1
TGCAGTGCTGGGGCAGGGGGTAACACCGGGGAGCTGTTTTTT
CSAGAGGNTGELFF
>.|.|TRBJ1-5|TRBV30
TGTGCCTGGAGTAACCCGGTTAGTAGCAATCAGCCCCAGCATTTT
CAWSNPVSSNQPQHF
>many|TRBD2|TRBJ2-5|TRBV11-2
TGTGCCAGCAGCCGACTAGCGGCGTACCAAGAGACCCAGTACTTC
CASSRLAAYQETQYF
>many|.|TRBJ2-5|TRBV20-1
TGCAGTGCAGGGAAGGACCTCCAGGGGGGAGGGACCCAGTACTTC
CSAGKDLQGGGTQYF
>many|.|TRBJ2-2|TRBV10-3
TGTGCCATCATGGAGGGGGATTTTACCGGGGAGCTGTTTTTT
CAIMEGDFTGELFF
>many|.|TRBJ2-5|TRBV5-1
TGCGCCAGCAGCTTGTTTGGTTTTGGACGCCAAGAGACCCAGTACTTC
CASSLFGFGRQETQYF
>many|.|TRBJ2-5|TRBV19
TGTGCCAGTAGTATGAGGAGGACCACCCAAGAGACCCAGTACTTC
CASSMRRTTQETQYF
>many|TRBD1|TRBJ2-2|TRBV7-3
TGTGCCAGCGGGAGACAGGGCGGTCGATCCGGGGAGCTGTTTTTT
CASGRQGGRSGELFF
>many|.|TRBJ1-2|TRBV7-8
TGTGCCAGCAGCTTAGCGTGGACGGCCCATCGGTATGGCTACACCTTC
CASSLAWTAHRYGYTF
>many|TRBD2|TRBJ2-3|TRBV20-1
TGCAGTGTAGGACTAGCGGGGACCTATACGCAGTATTTT
CSVGLAGTYTQYF
>many|TRBD1|TRBJ2-2|TRBV6-2/TRBV6-3
TGTGCCACCCAGGGACAGCGGAACACCGGGGAGCTGTTTTTT
CATQGQRNTGELFF
>many|.|TRBJ2-1|TRBV7-3
TGTGCCAGCAGCCGCGGACTCAACAATGAGCAGTTCTTC
CASSRGLNNEQFF
>many|TRBD2|TRBJ2-1|TRBV14
TGTGCCAGCAGCCAAGTAGATAGCGGGAGATACTATGAGCAGTTCTTC
CASSQVDSGRYYEQFF
>many|TRBD1|TRBJ1-2|TRBV9
TGTGCCAGCAGCGTAGCCCCCCTCGACAGGGGAAACGATGGCTACACCTTC
CASSVAPLDRGNDGYTF
>many|TRBD1|TRBJ2-3|TRBV20-1
TGCAGTGCTCTTCGGGACAGAAGCACAGATACGCAGTATTTT
CSALRDRSTDTQYF
>many|.|TRBJ1-6|TRBV19
TGTGCCAGTAGTATAAGACAGGAAAATTCACCCCTCCACTTT
CASSIRQENSPLHF
>many|.|TRBJ1-2|TRBV7-9
TGTGCCAGCAGCGCGGCGACCCTCTCCTTCCGTGGCTACACCTTC
CASSAATLSFRGYTF
>many|.|TRBJ2-1|TRBV5-1
TGCGCCAGCAGCTTTACTACCGATGCTGAGCAGTTCTTC
CASSFTTDAEQFF
>.|.|TRBJ2-1|TRBV18
TGTGCCAGCTCACCACCGCACAGGGCATACAATGAGCAGTCCTTC
CASSPPHRAYNEQSF
>few|.|TRBJ1-5|TRBV6-1
TGTGCCAGCAGTGGGACGGAGAGGTTGCCCCAGCATTTT
CASSGTERLPQHF